This T cell receptor (beta chain) derives from a study of OX40 agonist ivuxolimab in advanced cancers. Turning to the study itself: The group had a mean age of about 60 years, ranged from about 20 to 79, and was 80% to 90% male. One patient with hepatocellular carcinoma and two with cutaneous melanoma, three in all, had partial responses.

Regarding the study as a whole: Among the least clonally expanded were partial responders at 0.1-3.0 mg/kg. Circulating CD4+ and CD8+ T cells showed clonal expansion by week 6 at 0.1 to 3.0 mg/kg.

As regards this clone: Its target is not known.

Produced via immunoSEQ multiplex PCR; TCRdb's table is partial and in-frame only. The sample records tens of thousands of clones, 89% being singletons. CDR3 length: 13 amino acids. Trimming removed 4 bases from V and 7 bases from J, with 14 bases in between. The V gene's germline CDR1 is LNHNV and CDR2 YYDKDF (reference sequence). The sequence was obtained from an adult with an advanced solid tumor such as melanoma, head and neck, liver or kidney cancer. The rearrangement links TRBV15 to TRBJ2-7; D possibly matches TRBD1 or TRBD2 (7 bases each). Here the sequenced sample was CD4+ or CD8+ T cells sorted from blood, taken in a trial of the OX40 agonist ivuxolimab. The CDR3 here is CATSIQGGWEQYF. The DNA for the CDR3 is TGTGCCACCAGCATCCAGGGGGGGTGGGAGCAGTACTTC.